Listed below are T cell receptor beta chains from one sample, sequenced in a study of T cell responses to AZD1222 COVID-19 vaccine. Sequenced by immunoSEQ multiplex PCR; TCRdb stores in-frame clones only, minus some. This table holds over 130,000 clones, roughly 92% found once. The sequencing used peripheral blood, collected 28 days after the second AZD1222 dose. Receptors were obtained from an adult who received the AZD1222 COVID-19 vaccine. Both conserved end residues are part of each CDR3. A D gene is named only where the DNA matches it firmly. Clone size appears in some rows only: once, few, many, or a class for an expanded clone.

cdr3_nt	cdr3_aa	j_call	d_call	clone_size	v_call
TGTGCCAGCAGTGAATCTGTTGGGGCAGGGGCGTACGAGCAGTACTTC	CASSESVGAGAYEQYF	TRBJ2-7	NA	NA	TRBV6-1
TGTGCCAGCAGCCAATGGACTAGCGGGAGAGATGAGCAGTTCTTC	CASSQWTSGRDEQFF	TRBJ2-1	TRBD2	NA	TRBV5-4
TGCAGTGCTAGTTGGACTAGCGGGTTGGGTACCTACGAGCAGTACTTC	CSASWTSGLGTYEQYF	TRBJ2-7	TRBD2	NA	TRBV20-1
TGTGCCAGCGACCACCCCACAGATACGCAGTATTTT	CASDHPTDTQYF	TRBJ2-3	NA	NA	TRBV7-9
TGTGCCAGCAGCTTAGTAGGGGGACAGGGGGCAAGAGGCTACACCTTC	CASSLVGGQGARGYTF	TRBJ1-2	TRBD1	NA	TRBV7-2
TGTGCCAGCAGCTTAACCATAGGGGAGACCCAGTACTTC	CASSLTIGETQYF	TRBJ2-5	NA	once	TRBV7-9
TGTGCCAGTAGTCACCGGGACAGCGCTGGCTACACCTTC	CASSHRDSAGYTF	TRBJ1-2	TRBD1	NA	TRBV19
TGTGCCAGCAGTCAAATAGCCAAAAACATTCAGTACTTC	CASSQIAKNIQYF	TRBJ2-4	NA	NA	TRBV27
TGTGCCAGCAGTTACTACGCGGAAGCCGTGACCTTATACAATGAGCAGTTCTTC	CASSYYAEAVTLYNEQFF	TRBJ2-1	NA	NA	TRBV6-2/TRBV6-3
TGTGCCAGCAGCTTAGCACCCGGGGGTAATCAGCCCCAGCATTTT	CASSLAPGGNQPQHF	TRBJ1-5	NA	NA	TRBV7-8
TGCGCCAGCAGCCAAGGACCGCTGGGCACGGGCACTGAAGCTTTCTTT	CASSQGPLGTGTEAFF	TRBJ1-1	NA	NA	TRBV4-3
TGTGCCAGTAGTAAGTCCCGGAACACTGAAGCTTTCTTT	CASSKSRNTEAFF	TRBJ1-1	NA	NA	TRBV19
TGCGCCAGCAGCCAAGATGATTGGGGTTCTTGGGACTTTATTTATGGCTACACCTTC	CASSQDDWGSWDFIYGYTF	TRBJ1-2	NA	NA	TRBV4-3
TGTGCCAGCAGCGTAGGTGGACTCCCCTACACCGGGGAGCTGTTTTTT	CASSVGGLPYTGELFF	TRBJ2-2	NA	NA	TRBV9